The next 30 T cell receptor beta chains were all read from a single sample in a study of blood T cell repertoires in COVID-19. Repertoires were generated with immunoSEQ multiplex PCR, while TCRdb's copy carries only in-frame clones and drops some. The sample carries around 270,000 clones, around 81% recorded once. Material for sequencing was peripheral blood. These receptors were obtained from a person aged 65 to 79 with COVID-19, enrolled during active disease.

This sequence joins TRBV19 and TRBJ1-5; weak D call: TRBD1 (6 bases). CDR1 is LNHDA, CDR2 SQIVND, per germline (reference sequence). The V end was cut by 5 bases, the J end by 5 bases, with 10 bases between. The CDR3 is 13 residues long. The CDR3 DNA follows: TGTGCCAGTAGTGGGACAAATTATCAGCCCCAGCATTTT. Translated: CASSGTNYQPQHF.

Comment on this clone: The sample holds other DNA sequences that translate to the same CDR3. The chain couples TRBV5-1 to TRBJ2-1; 11 positions match TRBD2. Germline V gene sequence: CDR1 SGHRS, CDR2 YFSETQ. With 2 bases clipped from V and 7 bases from J, the junction kept 5 bases outside the gene matches. The CDR3 totals 15 residues. CDR3 loop: CASSLTGTSGNEQFF. The CDR3, as DNA: TGCGCCAGCAGCTTAACCGGGACTAGCGGTAATGAGCAGTTCTTC.

V and J are TRBV5-1 and TRBJ2-1; 13 nucleotides line up with TRBD2. The junction had 2 bases not matched to a gene; V was cut back by 5 bases and J by 6 bases. Germline CDR1 and CDR2: SGHRS and YFSETQ. The CDR3 extends over 14 amino acids. The CDR3 here is CASRTSGRANEQFF. The CDR3 DNA is TGCGCCAGCAGAACTAGCGGGAGGGCCAATGAGCAGTTCTTC.

V and J are TRBV9 and TRBJ1-6, with D unclear. Germline lookup yields CDR1 SGDLS and CDR2 YYNGEE. Trimming pared 4 bases from V and 8 bases from J, leaving 10 bases between. This CDR3 comprises 13 residues. The CDR3, as DNA: TGTGCCAGCAGCCGAGAAGCCGATTCACCCCTCCACTTT. This encodes CASSREADSPLHF.

The chain is built from TRBV7-4 and TRBJ2-3; D uncertain. The CDR3 runs to 12 residues. V was cut by 6 bases and J by 6 bases, with 10 bases left in between. Germline-derived CDR1 and CDR2 are SGHVT and SQSDAQ. DNA of the CDR3: TGTGCCAGCAGTTCCCGGTGGGATACGCAGTATTTT. Its protein product is CASSSRWDTQYF.

This clone was counted a single time. This chain connects TRBV5-8 to TRBJ1-5; TRBD1 matches 7 bases. Losses at the gene ends were 4 bases for V and 6 bases for J; bases not matched to a gene: 7. CDR3 size: 14 residues. Germline V gives CDR1 SGHTS, CDR2 YDEGEE. The CDR3 DNA sequence: TGTGCCAGCAGCCTAGACAGGGAAGGTCAGCCCCAGCATTTT. Translation gives CASSLDREGQPQHF.

This clone was counted once. The rearrangement joins TRBV3-1 (or the pseudogene TRBV3-2) to TRBJ1-2; 8 bases fit TRBD1. Per the germline V gene, CDR1 is LGHDT and CDR2 is YNNKEL (reference sequence). There are 14 residues in the CDR3. The junction had 4 bases not matched to a gene; V was cut back by 1 base and J by 6 bases. The CDR3 DNA follows: TGTGCCAGCAGCCAAGGGAACAGGGGGGATGGCTACACCTTC. Residues: CASSQGNRGDGYTF.

The chain combines TRBV3-1 (or the pseudogene TRBV3-2) with TRBJ2-4, with D maybe TRBD1 (5 bases). The CDR3 runs 16 residues. Trimming took 0 bases from V and 1 from J, leaving 10 bases between them. Looked up from germline, CDR1 is LGHDT and CDR2 is YNNKEL (reference sequence). CDR3 amino acids: CASSQEGQFAKNIQYF. The CDR3 bases are TGTGCCAGCAGCCAAGAGGGGCAGTTTGCCAAAAACATTCAGTACTTC.

This clone was observed once. V gene TRBV5-1 combines with J gene TRBJ2-1; D is possibly TRBD2 (5 bases). CDR1 SGHRS and CDR2 YFSETQ come from the germline V gene. V was cut by 5 bases and J by 4 bases, with 16 bases left in between. The CDR3 runs 15 residues. CDR3 in DNA: TGCGCCAGCAGATCGAGAAGGGAGCTATACAATGAGCAGTTCTTC. This translates into CASRSRRELYNEQFF.

The chain employs TRBV7-3 and TRBJ2-6, with D possibly matching TRBD2 (5 bases). This CDR3 contains 15 residues. CDR1 and CDR2 from the germline V gene are SGHTA and FQGTGA. V shed 6 bases and J shed 1 base, with 10 bases lying between them. In nucleotides, the CDR3 is TGTGCCAGCAGAAGAGCGGCTTCTGGGGCCAACGTCCTGACTTTC. Its protein product is CASRRAASGANVLTF.

The genes are TRBV7-9 and TRBJ1-2, with D possibly being TRBD1 (5 bases). Germline V gene sequence: CDR1 SEHNR, CDR2 FQNEAQ (reference sequence). This CDR3 spans 15 amino acids. V lost 0 bases and J lost 1, with 9 bases in between. The CDR3 DNA follows: TGTGCCAGCAGCTTAGCAGGGGCCCGTAACTATGGCTACACCTTC. It yields the protein CASSLAGARNYGYTF. Supplemented by reference TRBV7-9 and TRBJ1-2, the full variable domain reads DTGVSQNPRHKITKRGQNVTFRCDPISEHNRLYWYRQTLGQGPEFLTYFQNEAQLEKSRLLSDRFSAERPKGSFSTLEIQRTEQGDSAMYLCASSLAGARNYGYTFGSGTRLTVV.

This clone occurred a few times. At one boundary the junction diverges from the germline segment, which might be a read error. The rearrangement uses TRBV28 and TRBJ1-2; D gene uncertain. The CDR3 runs 10 residues. Germline V gene data show CDR1 as MDHEN and CDR2 as SYDVKM. The CDR3 protein is CASSFITLFF. CDR3 bases: TGTGCCAGCAGTTTTATTACTCTCTTCTTC.

The chain links TRBV5-4 to TRBJ2-1; TRBD2 matches 7 bases. This CDR3 spans 18 amino acids. V lost 4 bases to trimming and J lost 0 bases; unmatched junction nucleotides: 13. Germline V gene data show CDR1 as SGHNT and CDR2 as YYREEE (reference sequence). For the CDR3, the DNA is TGTGCCAGCAGCGCCCGTTTCTGGGGCGGGAGCTCCTACAATGAGCAGTTCTTC. Protein: CASSARFWGGSSYNEQFF.

This clone showed up just a few times. For the CDR3, the DNA is TGCGCCAGCAGCCAACGTGGACAGTTTTACTACAATGAGCAGTTCTTC. Protein: CASSQRGQFYYNEQFF. V usage is TRBV4-1 and J usage is TRBJ2-1; D perhaps matches TRBD1 (6 bases). The germline V and J ends were trimmed by 2 bases and 3 bases, with 14 bases remaining between them. CDR3 length: 16 residues. Germline CDR1 and CDR2: MGHRA and YSYEKL.

The rearrangement links TRBV6-6 to TRBJ2-7; D uncertain. There are 11 residues in the CDR3. CDR1 is MNHNY and CDR2 is SVGAGI in the germline V gene (reference sequence). V lost 4 bases and J 4 bases, leaving 5 bases between the germline ends. CDR3 bases: TGTGCCAGCAGTTCTGTATACGAGCAGTACTTC. It codes for CASSSVYEQYF.

This chain links TRBV24-1 with TRBJ2-7; 7 nucleotides align to TRBD1. CDR3 length: 14 amino acids. V lost 8 bases, J lost 0 bases, and 6 bases stayed unmatched. The germline V gene encodes CDR1 KGHDR and CDR2 SFDVKD. CDR3 sequence: CATKRGTDSYEQYF. The CDR3 DNA follows: TGTGCCACCAAGAGGGGGACAGACTCCTACGAGCAGTACTTC.

V and J are TRBV14 and TRBJ2-7, with TRBD2 matching over 7 bases. Germline trimming cut 4 bases from V and 2 bases from J; bases unmatched to any gene: 5. The V gene's germline CDR1 is SGHDN and CDR2 FVKESK. CDR3 length: 14 residues. CDR3 nucleotide sequence: TGTGCCAGCAGCCGAGGGAGGGGACCCTACGAGCAGTACTTC. Translating gives CASSRGRGPYEQYF.

This sequence joins TRBV2 and TRBJ2-5; 8 bases map to TRBD2. CDR3 length: 14 residues. Germline lookup yields CDR1 SNHLY and CDR2 FYNNEI. V was clipped by 9 bases and J by 0 bases; unmatched bases: 6. The CDR3 loop is CARSVGLDQETQYF. CDR3 nucleotides: TGTGCCAGATCCGTGGGACTAGACCAAGAGACCCAGTACTTC.

The chain has TRBV11-2 and TRBJ1-1; 7 bases line up with TRBD1. Germline CDR1 reads SGHAT; CDR2 reads FQNNGV. Trimming took 3 bases from V and 0 from J; bases not matched to a gene: 13. The CDR3 length is 18 residues. The CDR3 DNA is TGTGCCAGCAGCTTTCGATTACAGGGGCGCAGCATGAACACTGAAGCTTTCTTT. Amino acid sequence: CASSFRLQGRSMNTEAFF. The full variable domain, rest sourced from reference TRBV11-2 and TRBJ1-1, is EAGVAQSPRYKIIEKRQSVAFWCNPISGHATLYWYQQILGQGPKLLIQFQNNGVVDDSQLPKDRFSAERLKGVDSTLKIQPAKLEDSAVYLCASSFRLQGRSMNTEAFFGQGTRLTVV.

The chain recombines TRBV19 with TRBJ2-5, with D maybe TRBD2 (6 bases). V lost 7 bases to trimming and J lost 5 bases, with 20 bases between them. The CDR3 sequence is 15 residues long. Germline lookup yields CDR1 LNHDA and CDR2 SQIVND (reference sequence). The CDR3 is CASKAGWGLLETQYF. CDR3 DNA sequence: TGTGCCAGTAAGGCAGGGTGGGGACTGTTGGAGACCCAGTACTTC.

The chain employs TRBV28 and TRBJ1-3; 8 bases are a match to TRBD1. The CDR3 extends over 15 amino acids. The V segment lost 1 base and the J segment 4 bases; nucleotides outside the gene matches: 3. CDR1 is MDHEN, CDR2 SYDVKM, per germline. In DNA form, the CDR3 reads TGTGCCAGCAGTTTATCAGCAGGGGGCGGAAACACCATATATTTT. Its translation is CASSLSAGGGNTIYF.

This clone was recorded only once. J is TRBJ2-1 and V is TRBV19; 9 nucleotides align to TRBD1. Unmatched junction bases numbered 4, after V lost 8 bases and J lost 2 bases. Germline CDR1 is LNHDA and CDR2 is SQIVND (reference sequence). The CDR3 has 14 amino acids. For the CDR3, the DNA is TGTGCCAGTCGGAACAGGGGGCCCTACAATGAGCAGTTCTTC. It translates to CASRNRGPYNEQFF.

Of note for this clone: This sample also contains other DNA sequences that code for the same CDR3. DNA for the CDR3: TGTGCCAGCAGCTTGGGACAGATAAACTATGGCTACACCTTC. It yields the protein CASSLGQINYGYTF. The chain employs TRBV5-6 and TRBJ1-2; D perhaps matches TRBD1 (5 bases). Germline V gene data show CDR1 as SGHDT and CDR2 as YYEEEE. The CDR3 contains 14 residues. V gave up 0 bases and J gave up 2 bases, with 8 bases separating them.

J is TRBJ2-1 and V is TRBV7-2; 8 bases are a match to TRBD2. CDR1 and CDR2 (germline): SGHTA, FQGNSA. The CDR3 contains 15 residues. Losses at the gene ends were 5 bases for V and 5 bases for J; bases not matched to a gene: 8. CDR3 sequence reads: CASSLSGVVDNEQFF. As DNA, the CDR3 is TGTGCCAGCAGCCTTAGCGGGGTAGTGGACAATGAGCAGTTCTTC.

The V call is TRBV12-3 or TRBV12-4, the J call TRBJ2-5, with D possibly matching TRBD1 (5 bases). The V end was cut by 6 bases, the J end by 5 bases, with 13 bases between. The CDR3 runs to 13 residues. CDR3 DNA: TGTGCCAGCAGCGAAAGGGGCAAGGAGACCCAGTACTTC. Protein product: CASSERGKETQYF.

The genes are TRBV6-5 and TRBJ1-6; D not resolved. This CDR3 contains 14 residues. Germline loops: CDR1 MNHEY, CDR2 SVGAGI. Trimming shortened V by 5 bases and J by 11 bases, and 16 bases separated the two germline ends. The CDR3 is CASSRGGQSAPLHF. CDR3 in DNA: TGTGCCAGCAGTCGAGGCGGTCAGTCCGCACCCCTCCACTTT.

V is TRBV18 and J is TRBJ2-7; 9 bases match TRBD1. Trimming took 3 bases from V and 1 from J; bases not matched to a gene: 7. The length of the CDR3 is 16 residues. The germline V gene encodes CDR1 KGHSH and CDR2 LQKENI. The CDR3 DNA follows: TGTGCCAGCTCACCTCCTCGGACAGGGGTTTCCTACGAGCAGTACTTC. As protein: CASSPPRTGVSYEQYF.

A few counts support this clone. The genes are TRBV6-5 and TRBJ1-2; D is possibly TRBD1 (6 bases). The CDR3 consists of 16 residues. Germline V gene data show CDR1 as MNHEY and CDR2 as SVGAGI. Trimming took off 2 bases at V and 4 bases at J, with 17 bases between the two ends. For the CDR3, the DNA is TGTGCCAGCAGTTACAAAGGCTCAGGGGCCGGCTATGGCTACACCTTC. Protein product: CASSYKGSGAGYGYTF.

This sequence joins TRBV7-3 and TRBJ2-3, with a possible D match to TRBD2 (5 bases). The CDR3 totals 14 residues. The ends were cut back, 4 bases at V and 7 bases at J, with 15 bases in the middle. CDR1 is SGHTA and CDR2 is FQGTGA in the germline V gene. The CDR3 DNA sequence: TGTGCCAGCAGCTCTCTAGCCGTGGGGAATACGCAGTATTTT. It specifies CASSSLAVGNTQYF.

This rearrangement joins TRBV4-3 to TRBJ2-3; 9 nucleotides match TRBD2. The CDR3 contains 17 residues. Trimming cost V 1 base and J 7 bases; bases outside gene matches: 12. CDR1 and CDR2 (germline): LGHNA, YSLEER. CDR3 bases: TGCGCCAGCAGCCAAGTTCTGGCGGGGGGGCTTGGGAATACGCAGTATTTT. Its translation: CASSQVLAGGLGNTQYF.